One and the same sample provided the 10 T cell receptor beta chains below, sequenced in a study of CD8 T cells in Susac syndrome. The authors reverse transcribed roughly 0.5 to 1 ug RNA with random hexamers. Each CDR3 protein is one row after TCRdb ran MiXCR on the immunoSEQ multiplex PCR reads. The table has roughly 120,000 distinct CDR3 sequences, about 94% seen once. The specimen sequenced was CD4+ T cells from PBMCs. These receptors were collected from a human donor with multiple sclerosis.

The chain combines TRBV5-6 with TRBJ2-7; maybe TRBD2 (5 bases). Germline CDR1 reads SGHDT; CDR2 reads YYEEEE. The ends were cut back, 4 bases at V and 2 bases at J, with 10 bases in the middle. CDR3 size: 13 residues. The CDR3 loop is CASSLDGTYEQYF. CDR3 sequence (DNA): TGTGCCAGCAGCCTCGACGGGACCTACGAGCAGTACTTC.

The chain links TRBV6-5 to TRBJ1-1; the D is unclear. This CDR3 is built from 11 residues. Trimming stripped 7 bases from V and 10 bases from J, with 13 bases between. Germline loops: CDR1 MNHEY, CDR2 SVGAGI. CDR3 nucleotides: TGTGCCAGCATCCAACACAGAGGAGCTTTCTTT. Translation gives CASIQHRGAFF.

This clonotype was detected only once. The chain links TRBV20-1 to TRBJ2-6, with D possibly TRBD1 on 6 matching bases. CDR3 size: 13 residues. Trimming shortened V by 2 bases and J by 11 bases, and 13 bases separated the two germline ends. CDR1 DFQATT and CDR2 SNEGSKA come from the germline V gene (reference sequence). In nucleotides, the CDR3 is TGCAGTGCTAGATTTCAGGGGTTGGACGTCCTGACTTTC. Protein sequence: CSARFQGLDVLTF.

The chain couples TRBV3-1 to TRBJ2-7; TRBD2 might be the D (7 bases). The CDR3 extends over 15 amino acids. Trimming took off 1 base at V and 9 bases at J, with 19 bases between the two ends. Germline lookup yields CDR1 LGHDT and CDR2 YNNKEL (reference sequence). CDR3 sequence reads: CASSQVDGGRGPQYF. The CDR3 nucleotides are TGTGCCAGCAGCCAAGTTGACGGGGGGCGGGGCCCGCAGTACTTC.

The chain has TRBV4-3 and TRBJ2-3; D call uncertain. This CDR3 is 13 amino acids long. The V end was cut by 2 bases, the J end by 1 base, with 4 bases between. CDR1 and CDR2 from the germline V gene are LGHNA and YSLEER. The CDR3 DNA is TGCGCCAGCAGCCAACATGGCACAGATACGCAGTATTTT. Translating gives CASSQHGTDTQYF.

Of note for this clonotype: This likely comes from a read error, as the CDR3 has no conserved phenylalanine or tryptophan at its end. The chain is built from TRBV2 and TRBJ2-5; D not resolved. CDR1 SNHLY and CDR2 FYNNEI come from the germline V gene. Trimming took 5 bases from V and 4 from J, leaving 5 bases between them. The CDR3 sequence is 11 residues long. In nucleotides, the CDR3 is TGTGCCAGCAGTCCTCTAGAGACCCAGTACTCC. Translating gives CASSPLETQYS.

This clonotype was detected once. This chain joins TRBV7-2 and TRBJ2-6; D may be TRBD1 (5 bases). The CDR3 sequence is 15 residues long. V lost 5 bases and J 2 bases, leaving 10 bases between the germline ends. CDR1 SGHTA and CDR2 FQGNSA come from the germline V gene. CDR3 region: CASSLSRAGANVLTF. The DNA for the CDR3 is TGTGCCAGCAGCCTATCCAGGGCTGGGGCCAACGTCCTGACTTTC.

V is TRBV6-5 and J is TRBJ1-6; D is perhaps TRBD1 (5 bases). V lost 0 bases and J 6 bases, leaving 12 bases between the germline ends. The CDR3 covers 16 residues. Germline loops: CDR1 MNHEY, CDR2 SVGAGI. CDR3 nucleotides: TGTGCCAGCAGTTACTCGAGGGGCGACGGTAATTCACCCCTCCACTTT. Protein product: CASSYSRGDGNSPLHF.

V gene TRBV4-2 combines with J gene TRBJ1-6; D perhaps matches TRBD1 (5 bases). Germline-derived CDR1 and CDR2 are LGHNA and YNFKEQ. Trimming stripped 2 bases from V and 10 bases from J, with 21 bases between. The CDR3 consists of 17 residues. CDR3 amino acids: CASSQPGRNHGVSPLHF. The CDR3 DNA reads TGTGCCAGCAGCCAACCGGGACGCAACCACGGGGTATCACCCCTCCACTTT.

This rearrangement joins TRBV5-1 to TRBJ1-1, with 7 positions matching TRBD1. The CDR3 totals 14 residues. After removal of 7 bases from V and 2 bases from J, the junction contained 8 bases not matched to a gene. The germline gives CDR1 SGHRS, CDR2 YFSETQ. The CDR3 sequence is CASSRDSVNTEAFF. CDR3 DNA sequence: TGCGCCAGCTCCCGGGACAGCGTTAACACTGAAGCTTTCTTT. The whole variable domain, remainder taken from reference TRBV5-1 and TRBJ1-1, is KAGVTQTPRYLIKTRGQQVTLSCSPISGHRSVSWYQQTPGQGLQFLFEYFSETQRNKGNFPGRFSGRQFSNSRSEMNVSTLELGDSALYLCASSRDSVNTEAFFGQGTRLTVV.